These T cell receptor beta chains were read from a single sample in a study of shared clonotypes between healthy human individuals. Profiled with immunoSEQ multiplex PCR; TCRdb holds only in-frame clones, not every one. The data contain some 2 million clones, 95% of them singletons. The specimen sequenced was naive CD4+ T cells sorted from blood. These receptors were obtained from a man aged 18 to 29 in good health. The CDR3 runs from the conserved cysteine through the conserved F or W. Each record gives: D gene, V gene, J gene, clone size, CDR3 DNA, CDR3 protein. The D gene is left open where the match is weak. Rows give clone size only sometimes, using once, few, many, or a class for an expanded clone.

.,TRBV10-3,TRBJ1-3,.,TGTGCCATCAGTGATCAGGGGAAACGGAACACCATATATTTT,CAISDQGKRNTIYF
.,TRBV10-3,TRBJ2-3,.,TGTGCCACCTGGGGGGTAGCACCAGATACGCAGTATTTT,CATWGVAPDTQYF
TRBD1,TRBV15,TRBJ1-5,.,TGTGCCACCAGCAGACAGGGGGCCGGCAATCAGCCCCAGCATTTT,CATSRQGAGNQPQHF
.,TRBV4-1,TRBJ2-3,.,TGCGCCAGCAGCCCTCGACTAGGAGGAGATACGCAGTATTTT,CASSPRLGGDTQYF
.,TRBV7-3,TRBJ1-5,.,TGTGCCAGCAGCCTGGGGCAAGGGCAGCCCCAGCATTTT,CASSLGQGQPQHF
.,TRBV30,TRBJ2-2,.,TGTGCCTGGAGCCTGGGCGGGGAGCTGTTTTTT,CAWSLGGELFF
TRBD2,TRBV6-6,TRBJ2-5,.,TGTGCCAGCAAGAGTTTAACGGCGGGAGGACGGGAGACCCAGTACTTC,CASKSLTAGGRETQYF
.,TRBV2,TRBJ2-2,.,TGTGCCAGCAGTTCGGGGTTTTCCCCCGGGGAGCTGTTTTTT,CASSSGFSPGELFF
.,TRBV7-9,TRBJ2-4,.,TGTGCCAGCAGCCCTACTTGGGACCTAGCCAAAAACATTCAGTACTTC,CASSPTWDLAKNIQYF
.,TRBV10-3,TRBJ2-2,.,TGTGCCATCGGGGCAGGGGTCCTGACCGGGGAGCTGTTTTTT,CAIGAGVLTGELFF
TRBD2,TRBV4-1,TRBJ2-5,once,TGCGCCAGCAGCCAAGATCTGGGACTAGCGGGAGGGGACCAAGAGACCCAGTACTTC,CASSQDLGLAGGDQETQYF
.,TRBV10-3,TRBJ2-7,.,TGTGCCATCAGAGAAGGACAGTCCGTCGACGAGCAGTACTTC,CAIREGQSVDEQYF
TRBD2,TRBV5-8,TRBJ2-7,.,TGTGCCAGCAGCTACCCTCCGGGGGGACCGACCTACGAGCAGTACTTC,CASSYPPGGPTYEQYF
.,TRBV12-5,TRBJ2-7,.,TGTGCTAGTGGTTTGGTACCTGGACAGAGCAGCTCCTACGAGCAGTACTTC,CASGLVPGQSSSYEQYF
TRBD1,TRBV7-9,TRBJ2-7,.,TGTGCCAGCAGCGTGGGACAGTTGAGCTCCTACGAGCAGTACTTC,CASSVGQLSSYEQYF
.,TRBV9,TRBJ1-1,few,TGTGCCAGCAGCGTCGACGTTAAGAACACTGAAGCTTTCTTT,CASSVDVKNTEAFF
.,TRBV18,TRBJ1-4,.,TGTGCCAGCTCACCAGGGGTTAGCGAAAAACTGTTTTTT,CASSPGVSEKLFF
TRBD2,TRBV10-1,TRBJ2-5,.,TGCGCCAGCAGTGAGGGGACTAGCGGAGAGACCCAGTACTTC,CASSEGTSGETQYF
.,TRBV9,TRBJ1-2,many,TGTGCCAGCGGACGAACCGGGACAAATAACTATGGCTACACCTTC,CASGRTGTNNYGYTF
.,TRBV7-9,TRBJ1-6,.,TGTGCCAGCAGCGGAATGGGGGCAATCAATTCACCCCTCCACTTT,CASSGMGAINSPLHF
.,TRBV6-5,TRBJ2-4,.,TGTGCCAGCAGTTACACAGGGGCCAAAAACATTCAGTACTTC,CASSYTGAKNIQYF
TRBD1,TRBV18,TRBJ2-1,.,TGTGCCAGCTCACCACCGGGACAGGGGGCATACAATGAGCAGTTCTTC,CASSPPGQGAYNEQFF
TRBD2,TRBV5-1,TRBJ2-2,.,TGCGCCAGCAGCTGGCTAGCGGGGGTCACCGGGGAGCTGTTTTTT,CASSWLAGVTGELFF
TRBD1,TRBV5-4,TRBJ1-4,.,TGTGCCAGCAGCTTGCGACAGGGGGGCGAAAAACTGTTTTTT,CASSLRQGGEKLFF
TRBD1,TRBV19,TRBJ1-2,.,TGTGCCAGTAGGGACAGGCCGCTTGGCTATGGCTACACCTTC,CASRDRPLGYGYTF
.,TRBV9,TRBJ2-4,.,TGTGCCAGCAGCGTATCCGTGGCCAAAAACATTCAGTACTTC,CASSVSVAKNIQYF